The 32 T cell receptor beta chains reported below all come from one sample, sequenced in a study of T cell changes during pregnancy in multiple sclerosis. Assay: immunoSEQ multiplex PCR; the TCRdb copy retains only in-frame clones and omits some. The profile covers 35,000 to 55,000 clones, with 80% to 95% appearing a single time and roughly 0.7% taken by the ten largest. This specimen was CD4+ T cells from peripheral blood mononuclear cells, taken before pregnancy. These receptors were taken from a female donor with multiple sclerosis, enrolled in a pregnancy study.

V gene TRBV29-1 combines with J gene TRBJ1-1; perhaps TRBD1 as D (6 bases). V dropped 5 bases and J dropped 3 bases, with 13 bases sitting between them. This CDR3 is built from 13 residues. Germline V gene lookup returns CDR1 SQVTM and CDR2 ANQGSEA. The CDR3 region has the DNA TGCAGCGTTCGGACGAAGGGGGACACTGAAGCTTTCTTT. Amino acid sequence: CSVRTKGDTEAFF.

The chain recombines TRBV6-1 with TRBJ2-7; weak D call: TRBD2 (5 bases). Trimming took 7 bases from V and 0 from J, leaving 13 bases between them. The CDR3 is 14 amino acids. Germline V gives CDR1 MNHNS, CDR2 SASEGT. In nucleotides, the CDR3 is TGTGCCAGCAAGGAGGAGCCGAGCTCCTACGAGCAGTACTTC. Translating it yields CASKEEPSSYEQYF.

The CDR3 loop reads CASSTGQSLRQYF. The CDR3 DNA sequence: TGTGCCAGCAGCACGGGACAGAGCCTACGGCAGTACTTC. The gene calls are TRBV5-8 and TRBJ2-7; 7 positions agree with TRBD1. After removal of 4 bases from V and 9 bases from J, the junction contained 10 bases not matched to a gene. The CDR3 runs 13 residues. Germline CDR1 reads SGHTS; CDR2 reads YDEGEE.

The CDR3 region is CASSLSPGQEGNTIYF. Here the CDR3 DNA reads TGTGCCAGCAGCCTCTCACCGGGACAGGAGGGAAACACCATATATTTT. J is TRBJ1-3 and V is TRBV7-9; 8 positions agree with TRBD1. After removal of 5 bases from V and 4 bases from J, the junction contained 10 bases not matched to a gene. CDR1 SEHNR and CDR2 FQNEAQ come from the germline V gene (reference sequence). The length of the CDR3 is 16 residues.

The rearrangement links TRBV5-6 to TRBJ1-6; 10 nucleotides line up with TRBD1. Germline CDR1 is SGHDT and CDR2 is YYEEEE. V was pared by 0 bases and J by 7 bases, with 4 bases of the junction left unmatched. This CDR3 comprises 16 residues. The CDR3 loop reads CASSLGDRGRNSPLHF. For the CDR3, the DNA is TGTGCCAGCAGCTTGGGTGACAGGGGGCGAAATTCACCCCTCCACTTT.

DNA of the CDR3: TGTGCCAGTAGTAGATCCCGGGGGTTAGGCACCGGGGAGCTGTTTTTT. Encoded protein: CASSRSRGLGTGELFF. The genes are TRBV19 and TRBJ2-2; D is possibly TRBD2 (6 bases). This CDR3 has 16 residues. The germline V and J ends were trimmed by 4 bases and 4 bases, with 16 bases remaining between them. In germline, CDR1 is LNHDA, CDR2 SQIVND (reference sequence).

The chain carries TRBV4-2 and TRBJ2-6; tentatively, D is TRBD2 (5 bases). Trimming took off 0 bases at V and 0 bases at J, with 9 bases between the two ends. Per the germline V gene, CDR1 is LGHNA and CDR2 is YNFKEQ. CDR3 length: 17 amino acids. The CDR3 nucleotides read TGTGCCAGCAGCCAAGATCAGCGGATCTCTGGGGCCAACGTCCTGACTTTC. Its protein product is CASSQDQRISGANVLTF.

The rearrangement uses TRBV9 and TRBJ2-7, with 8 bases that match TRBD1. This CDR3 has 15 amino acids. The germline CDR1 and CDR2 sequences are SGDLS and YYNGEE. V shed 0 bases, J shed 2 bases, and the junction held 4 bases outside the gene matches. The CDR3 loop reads CASSVGDRSTYEQYF. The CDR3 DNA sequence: TGTGCCAGCAGCGTAGGGGACAGGTCAACCTACGAGCAGTACTTC.

CDR3 sequence (DNA): TGTGCCAGCAGTTTATCGGCGGGACCTATCTACGAGCAGTACTTC. This translates into CASSLSAGPIYEQYF. This sequence joins TRBV27 and TRBJ2-7; D is perhaps TRBD2 (6 bases). CDR3 size: 15 residues. The germline CDR1 and CDR2 sequences are MNHEY and SMNVEV (reference sequence). V dropped 0 bases and J dropped 3 bases, with 12 bases sitting between them.

The CDR3 loop is CAWRLTGNPYEQYF. The CDR3 bases are TGTGCCTGGAGATTGACAGGGAATCCCTACGAGCAGTACTTC. The genes are TRBV30 and TRBJ2-7, with 7 bases lining up with TRBD1. The CDR3 runs 14 residues. Looked up from germline, CDR1 is GTSNPN and CDR2 is SVGIG (reference sequence). V dropped 3 bases and J dropped 2; count of bases not matched to a gene: 7.

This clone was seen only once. CDR3 loop: CASSYDRQQTTYGYTF. The DNA of the CDR3 is TGTGCCAGCTCGTACGACAGGCAGCAAACTACCTATGGCTACACCTTC. This chain uses TRBV2 with TRBJ1-2, with D possibly being TRBD1 (6 bases). V gave up 8 bases and J gave up 4 bases, with 23 bases separating them. The CDR3 contains 16 residues. Germline V lookup: CDR1 SNHLY, CDR2 FYNNEI. Filled out from reference TRBV2 and TRBJ1-2, the complete variable domain reads EPEVTQTPSHQVTQMGQEVILRCVPISNHLYFYWYRQILGQKVEFLVSFYNNEISEKSEIFDDQFSVERPDGSNFTLKIRSTKLEDSAMYFCASSYDRQQTTYGYTFGSGTRLTVV.

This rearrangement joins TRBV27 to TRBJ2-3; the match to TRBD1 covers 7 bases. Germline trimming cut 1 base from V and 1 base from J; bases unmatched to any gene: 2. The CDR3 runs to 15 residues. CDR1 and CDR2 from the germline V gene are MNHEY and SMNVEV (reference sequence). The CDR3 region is CASSLWQGGTDTQYF. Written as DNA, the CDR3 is TGTGCCAGCAGTTTATGGCAGGGGGGCACAGATACGCAGTATTTT.

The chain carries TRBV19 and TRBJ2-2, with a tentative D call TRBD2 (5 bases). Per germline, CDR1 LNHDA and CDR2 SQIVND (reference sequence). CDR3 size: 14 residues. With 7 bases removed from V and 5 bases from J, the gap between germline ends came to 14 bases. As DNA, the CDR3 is TGTGCCAGTACCATCGGGGTACGGACCGGGGAGCTGTTTTTT. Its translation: CASTIGVRTGELFF.

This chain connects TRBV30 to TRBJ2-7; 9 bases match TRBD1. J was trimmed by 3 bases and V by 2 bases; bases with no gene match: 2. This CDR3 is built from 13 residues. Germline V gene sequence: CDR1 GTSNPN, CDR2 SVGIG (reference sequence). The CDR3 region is CAWSPDRGYEQYF. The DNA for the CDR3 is TGTGCCTGGAGTCCGGACAGGGGCTACGAGCAGTACTTC.

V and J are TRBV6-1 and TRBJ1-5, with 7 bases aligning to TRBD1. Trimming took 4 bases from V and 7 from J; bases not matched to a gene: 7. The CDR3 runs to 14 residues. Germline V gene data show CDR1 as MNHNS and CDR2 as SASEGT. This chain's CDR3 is CASSGGTASQPQHF. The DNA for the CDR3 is TGTGCCAGCAGTGGAGGGACAGCATCGCAGCCCCAGCATTTT.

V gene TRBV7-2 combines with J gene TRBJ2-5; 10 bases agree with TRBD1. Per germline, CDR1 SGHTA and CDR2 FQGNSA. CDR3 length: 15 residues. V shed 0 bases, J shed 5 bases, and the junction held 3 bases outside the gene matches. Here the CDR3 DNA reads TGTGCCAGCAGCTTAGCGCGGGGACAGGGGGAGACCCAGTACTTC. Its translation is CASSLARGQGETQYF.

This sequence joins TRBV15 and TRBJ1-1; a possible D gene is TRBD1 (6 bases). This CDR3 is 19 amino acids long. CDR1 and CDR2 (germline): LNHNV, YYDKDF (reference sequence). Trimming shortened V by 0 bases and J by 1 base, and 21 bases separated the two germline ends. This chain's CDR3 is CATSREDRTGTGSNTEAFF. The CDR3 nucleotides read TGTGCCACCAGCAGAGAAGACAGGACTGGAACCGGGTCGAACACTGAAGCTTTCTTT.

The CDR3 coding sequence is TGTGCCAGCAGCTCACAGGGTCATTCACCCCTCCACTTT. This codes for CASSSQGHSPLHF. The gene calls are TRBV7-2 and TRBJ1-6, with a tentative D call TRBD1 (6 bases). Germline CDR1 SGHTA, CDR2 FQGNSA. The CDR3 is 13 amino acids. Trimming left V 4 bases short and J 8 bases short, with 9 bases between.

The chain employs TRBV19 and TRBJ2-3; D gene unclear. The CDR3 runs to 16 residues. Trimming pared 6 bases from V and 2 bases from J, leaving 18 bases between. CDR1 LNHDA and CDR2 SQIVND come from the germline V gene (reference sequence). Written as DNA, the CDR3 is TGTGCCAGTAGCCTCACCTTGAGGTCAAACACAGATACGCAGTATTTT. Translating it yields CASSLTLRSNTDTQYF.

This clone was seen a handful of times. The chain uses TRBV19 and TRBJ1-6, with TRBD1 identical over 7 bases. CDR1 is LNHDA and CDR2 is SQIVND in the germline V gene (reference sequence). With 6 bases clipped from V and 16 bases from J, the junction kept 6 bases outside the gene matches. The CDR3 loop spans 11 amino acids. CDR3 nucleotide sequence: TGTGCCAGTAGCAACAGGGGCCTTCTCCACTTT. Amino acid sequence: CASSNRGLLHF.

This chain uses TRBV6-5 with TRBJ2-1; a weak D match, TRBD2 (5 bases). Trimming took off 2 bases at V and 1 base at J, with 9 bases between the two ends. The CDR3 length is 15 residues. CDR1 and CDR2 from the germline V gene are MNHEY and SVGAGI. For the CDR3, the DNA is TGTGCCAGCAGTTACAGAGGACTGTCCTACAATGAGCAGTTCTTC. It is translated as CASSYRGLSYNEQFF.

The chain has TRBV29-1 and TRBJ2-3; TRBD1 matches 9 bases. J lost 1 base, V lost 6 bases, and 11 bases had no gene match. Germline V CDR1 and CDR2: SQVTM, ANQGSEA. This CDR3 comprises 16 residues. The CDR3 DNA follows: TGCAGCGTCACGCAGGGCCGGGACAGGGGCACAGATACGCAGTATTTT. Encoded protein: CSVTQGRDRGTDTQYF.

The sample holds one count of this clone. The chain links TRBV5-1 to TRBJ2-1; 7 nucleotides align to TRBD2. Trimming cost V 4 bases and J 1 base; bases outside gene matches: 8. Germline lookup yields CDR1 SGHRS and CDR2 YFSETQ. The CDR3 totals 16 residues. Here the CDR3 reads CASSNLAGLSYNEQFF. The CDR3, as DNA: TGCGCCAGCAGCAACTTAGCGGGTCTTTCCTACAATGAGCAGTTCTTC.

CDR3 amino acids: CASSQDYAGGQNQPQHF. CDR3 DNA sequence: TGCGCCAGCAGCCAAGATTATGCGGGAGGGCAAAATCAGCCCCAGCATTTT. The V call is TRBV4-3, the J call TRBJ1-5; D not certain. The CDR3 spans 17 residues. Trimming left V 0 bases short and J 4 bases short, with 16 bases between. Per germline, CDR1 LGHNA and CDR2 YSLEER.

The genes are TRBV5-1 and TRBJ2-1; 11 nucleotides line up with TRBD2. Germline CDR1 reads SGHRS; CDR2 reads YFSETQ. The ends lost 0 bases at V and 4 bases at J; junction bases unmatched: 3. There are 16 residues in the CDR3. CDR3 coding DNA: TGCGCCAGCAGCTTGGGGGGACTAGCGGTTTACAATGAGCAGTTCTTC. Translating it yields CASSLGGLAVYNEQFF.

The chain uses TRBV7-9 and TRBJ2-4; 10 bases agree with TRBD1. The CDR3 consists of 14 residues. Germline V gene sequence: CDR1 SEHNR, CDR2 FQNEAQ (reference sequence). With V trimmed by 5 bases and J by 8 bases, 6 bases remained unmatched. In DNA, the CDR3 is TGTGCCAGCAGCACCCTCGGGACAGGGGACATTCAGTACTTC. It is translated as CASSTLGTGDIQYF.

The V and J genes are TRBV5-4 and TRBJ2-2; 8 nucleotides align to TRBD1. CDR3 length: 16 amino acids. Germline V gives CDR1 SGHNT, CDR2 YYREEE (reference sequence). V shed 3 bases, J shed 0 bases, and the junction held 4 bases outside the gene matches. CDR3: CASSYGQGPNTGELFF. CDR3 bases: TGTGCCAGCAGCTATGGACAGGGCCCGAACACCGGGGAGCTGTTTTTT.

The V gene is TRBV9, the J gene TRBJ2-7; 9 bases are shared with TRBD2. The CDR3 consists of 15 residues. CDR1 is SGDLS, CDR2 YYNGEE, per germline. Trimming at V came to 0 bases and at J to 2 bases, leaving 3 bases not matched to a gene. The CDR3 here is CASSVGSGGTYEQYF. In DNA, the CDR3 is TGTGCCAGCAGCGTAGGTAGCGGGGGTACCTACGAGCAGTACTTC.

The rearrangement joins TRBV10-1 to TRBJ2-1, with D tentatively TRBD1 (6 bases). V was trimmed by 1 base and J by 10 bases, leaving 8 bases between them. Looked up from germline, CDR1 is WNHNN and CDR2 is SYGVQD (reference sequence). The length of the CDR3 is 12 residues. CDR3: CASSEYQGEQFF. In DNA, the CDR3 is TGCGCCAGCAGTGAGTACCAGGGGGAGCAGTTCTTC.

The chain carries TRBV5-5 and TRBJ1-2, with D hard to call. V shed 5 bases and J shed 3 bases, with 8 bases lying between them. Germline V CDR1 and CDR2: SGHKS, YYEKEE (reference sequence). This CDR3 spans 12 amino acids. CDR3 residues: CASSAGYYGYTF. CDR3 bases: TGTGCCAGCAGTGCGGGGTACTATGGCTACACCTTC.

DNA for the CDR3: TGCAGCGTGGGACAGGGAGGTACCTACAATGAGCAGTTCTTC. Protein: CSVGQGGTYNEQFF. This sequence joins TRBV29-1 and TRBJ2-1; 9 bases fit TRBD1. In germline, CDR1 is SQVTM, CDR2 ANQGSEA. The junction had 5 bases not matched to a gene; V was cut back by 6 bases and J by 2 bases. The CDR3 consists of 14 residues.

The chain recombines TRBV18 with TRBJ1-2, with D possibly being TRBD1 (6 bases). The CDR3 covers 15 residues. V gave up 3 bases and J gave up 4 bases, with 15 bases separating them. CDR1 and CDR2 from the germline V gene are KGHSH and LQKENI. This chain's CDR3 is CASSPSTGLVYGYTF. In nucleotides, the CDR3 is TGTGCCAGCTCACCCTCGACAGGTCTGGTCTATGGCTACACCTTC.